This T cell receptor (beta chain) was sequenced in a study of T-cell reconstitution after alpha-beta-depleted transplantation in children. This clonotype showed up many times. What it binds is not known. TCRbeta library preparation incorporated unique molecular identifiers. MiXCR was run by TCRdb on the PCR reads, yielding one entry per CDR3 protein. The sample lists under 850,000 distinct CDR3 sequences; around 13% were seen once. V was shortened by 0 bases and J by 3 bases, with 8 bases between the two germline ends. Per the germline V gene, CDR1 is MNHEY and CDR2 is SVGAGI. The CDR3 totals 14 residues. Notes on the study in general: Diversity of TCRbeta at day 60 was high in some patients, arising from surviving recipient T cells and thymic progenitors. Alpha-beta T cells about two months after transplant reportedly derived from several hundred expanded graft clones.

This chain uses TRBV6-5 with TRBJ2-5; a possible D gene is TRBD1 (6 bases). The specimen was PBMCs, collected before TCRalphabeta/CD19-depleted stem cell transplant. This receptor was identified in a girl aged 2 to 10 with congenital amegakaryocytic thrombocytopenia, due to receive a stem cell transplant. The CDR3 region is CASSYSQGKETQYF. In DNA, the CDR3 is TGTGCCAGCAGTTACTCCCAGGGGAAAGAGACCCAGTACTTC.